A single sample is the source of the 29 T cell receptor beta chains below, sequenced in a study of blood T cell repertoires in COVID-19. The table came from immunoSEQ multiplex PCR; TCRdb's copy has only in-frame clones and leaves some out. The profile shows 90,000 to 120,000 clones, 91% of them singletons. The sequencing input was peripheral blood. The receptors originated from a human donor in a cohort sampled during active COVID-19.

This clone was observed a single time. This chain joins TRBV4-3 and TRBJ2-1, with D maybe TRBD2 (6 bases). V was clipped by 3 bases and J by 8 bases, with 17 bases between them. Per germline, CDR1 LGHNA and CDR2 YSLEER. The CDR3 is made up of 15 amino acids. CDR3 nucleotides: TGCGCCAGCAGCCAGGGCGGGGTCGGAGGGGATGAGCAGTTCTTC. It specifies CASSQGGVGGDEQFF.

V gene TRBV5-6 combines with J gene TRBJ2-7; possibly TRBD1 for D (6 bases). The germline V gene encodes CDR1 SGHDT and CDR2 YYEEEE. The CDR3 runs 15 residues. V lost 1 base, J lost 4 bases, and 15 bases lay in between. The DNA of the CDR3 is TGTGCCAGCAGCTTGCTCATCCAAACAGGGTACGAGCAGTACTTC. Its translation: CASSLLIQTGYEQYF.

The chain combines TRBV24-1 with TRBJ1-5, with 7 bases aligning to TRBD1. The ends lost 6 bases at V and 0 bases at J; junction bases unmatched: 1. Per germline, CDR1 KGHDR and CDR2 SFDVKD. The CDR3 is made up of 14 amino acids. Here the CDR3 DNA reads TGTGCCACCAGTAGGGACAGTAGCAATCAGCCCCAGCATTTT. Its translation: CATSRDSSNQPQHF.

The CDR3 here is CASRTTGYEAFF. The CDR3 nucleotides are TGTGCCAGCAGAACCACAGGATATGAAGCTTTCTTT. The chain is built from TRBV7-9 and TRBJ1-1, with D perhaps TRBD1 (5 bases). Germline CDR1 SEHNR, CDR2 FQNEAQ (reference sequence). This CDR3 has 12 residues. V dropped 6 bases and J dropped 7 bases, with 12 bases sitting between them.

The J gene is TRBJ1-2, the V gene TRBV9, with D perhaps TRBD1 (5 bases). The CDR3 extends over 12 amino acids. Trimming cost V 7 bases and J 4 bases, with 11 bases left between them. Germline loops: CDR1 SGDLS, CDR2 YYNGEE. In nucleotides, the CDR3 is TGTGCCAGCGGGGCCAGAGGCTATGGCTACACCTTC. It encodes CASGARGYGYTF. Full variable domain (missing parts from reference TRBV9 and TRBJ1-2): DSGVTQTPKHLITATGQRVTLRCSPRSGDLSVYWYQQSLDQGLQFLIQYYNGEERAKGNILERFSAQQFPDLHSELNLSSLELGDSALYFCASGARGYGYTFGSGTRLTVV.

This clone was seen once. This chain uses TRBV14 with TRBJ2-7; D might be TRBD2 (6 bases). CDR1 is SGHDN and CDR2 is FVKESK in the germline V gene. Trimming stripped 3 bases from V and 3 bases from J, with 12 bases between. The CDR3 runs to 14 residues. CDR3 in DNA: TGTGCCAGCAGCCACGGAGCGGGCGGCTACGAGCAGTACTTC. Its protein product is CASSHGAGGYEQYF.

The table lists this clone with a count of one. The chain is built from TRBV5-4 and TRBJ2-6; perhaps TRBD1 as D (5 bases). The CDR3 totals 15 residues. The germline V gene has CDR1 SGHNT and CDR2 YYREEE (reference sequence). V lost 6 bases and J 1 base, leaving 11 bases between the germline ends. The DNA of the CDR3 is TGTGCCAGCACTCATAGGGGTTCTGGGGCCAACGTCCTGACTTTC. Translation gives CASTHRGSGANVLTF.

The chain employs TRBV5-1 and TRBJ2-1; D is possibly TRBD1 (5 bases). V was pared by 8 bases and J by 2 bases, with 14 bases between. The V gene's germline CDR1 is SGHRS and CDR2 YFSETQ. The CDR3 spans 14 residues. This CDR3 reads CASSNTDTYNEQFF. CDR3 sequence (DNA): TGCGCCAGTAGCAATACGGACACCTACAATGAGCAGTTCTTC.

The gene calls are TRBV4-3 and TRBJ2-1; D may be TRBD1 (5 bases). V was shortened by 0 bases and J by 5 bases, with 17 bases between the two germline ends. The CDR3 sequence is 17 residues long. Germline V gene sequence: CDR1 LGHNA, CDR2 YSLEER. For the CDR3, the DNA is TGCGCCAGCAGCCAAGAAGGTTCAGGGCCGCAACACAATGAGCAGTTCTTC. Translated, it gives CASSQEGSGPQHNEQFF.

This clone was recorded once. The chain couples TRBV2 to TRBJ2-3; a possible D gene is TRBD2 (5 bases). V gave up 3 bases and J gave up 3 bases, with 25 bases separating them. CDR1 and CDR2 (germline): SNHLY, FYNNEI. This CDR3 is built from 19 residues. CDR3 coding DNA: TGTGCCAGCAGTGATTTCGCCGAGCGGAATGGCGTCATGACAGATACGCAGTATTTT. Translated, it gives CASSDFAERNGVMTDTQYF. Full variable domain (outside the CDR3, taken from reference TRBV2 and TRBJ2-3): EPEVTQTPSHQVTQMGQEVILRCVPISNHLYFYWYRQILGQKVEFLVSFYNNEISEKSEIFDDQFSVERPDGSNFTLKIRSTKLEDSAMYFCASSDFAERNGVMTDTQYFGPGTRLTVL.

The CDR3 sequence: CASSRLGDSEAFF. The DNA of the CDR3 is TGTGCCAGCAGCAGGTTAGGGGACAGTGAAGCTTTCTTT. V is TRBV5-6 and J is TRBJ1-1; 7 bases align to TRBD1. This CDR3 spans 13 amino acids. V lost 4 bases, J lost 7 bases, and 7 bases stayed unmatched. Germline loops: CDR1 SGHDT, CDR2 YYEEEE.

V gene TRBV4-3 combines with J gene TRBJ1-5; D perhaps matches TRBD1 (6 bases). The CDR3 totals 13 residues. V was cut by 1 base and J by 7 bases, with 8 bases left in between. Germline V lookup: CDR1 LGHNA, CDR2 YSLEER. CDR3 DNA sequence: TGCGCCAGCAGCCAAGGGCAGGGGCAGCCCCAGCATTTT. Its translation is CASSQGQGQPQHF.

The V and J genes are TRBV6-6 and TRBJ2-6, with 10 bases fitting TRBD2. V lost 5 bases and J lost 3; bases outside the gene matches: 10. Germline V gives CDR1 MNHNY, CDR2 SVGAGI (reference sequence). This CDR3 contains 18 residues. The CDR3 coding sequence is TGTGCCAGCAGTCGTACGACTAGCGGGTTGAGTGGGGCCAACGTCCTGACTTTC. Translation: CASSRTTSGLSGANVLTF.

The rearrangement links TRBV15 to TRBJ2-3, with a tentative D call TRBD1 (6 bases). Germline V gene lookup returns CDR1 LNHNV and CDR2 YYDKDF (reference sequence). V lost 1 base, J lost 2 bases, and 19 bases lay in between. The CDR3 has 18 amino acids. The CDR3 here is CATSRGLGHSFYTDTQYF. CDR3 in DNA: TGTGCCACCAGCAGAGGATTGGGACACAGTTTTTACACAGATACGCAGTATTTT.

V gene TRBV5-1 combines with J gene TRBJ2-2; 8 positions agree with TRBD2. The junction had 9 bases not matched to a gene; V was cut back by 2 bases and J by 0 bases. This CDR3 comprises 18 residues. CDR1 and CDR2 from the germline V gene are SGHRS and YFSETQ. The CDR3 coding sequence is TGCGCCAGCAGCTTAAGTTCGCGGGGGGCCTCGAACACCGGGGAGCTGTTTTTT. Translated: CASSLSSRGASNTGELFF.

The chain carries TRBV11-3 and TRBJ2-1, with D possibly being TRBD2 (5 bases). Trimming left V 4 bases short and J 10 bases short, with 14 bases between. The germline gives CDR1 SGHNT, CDR2 YENEEA. The CDR3 consists of 13 residues. The CDR3 sequence: CASSSRLAREQFF. CDR3 coding DNA: TGTGCCAGCAGCTCTCGGCTAGCAAGGGAGCAGTTCTTC.

This chain links TRBV11-2 with TRBJ2-1; 11 bases line up with TRBD2. From germline, CDR1 is SGHAT and CDR2 FQNNGV. The trim removed 5 bases at V and 6 bases at J, leaving 6 bases unmatched. The CDR3 length is 15 residues. The CDR3 coding sequence is TGTGCCAGCAGCCTTTATAGCGGGAGGGTCAATGAGCAGTTCTTC. Translation gives CASSLYSGRVNEQFF.

V gene TRBV19 combines with J gene TRBJ2-7; the match to TRBD2 covers 8 bases. Germline-derived CDR1 and CDR2 are LNHDA and SQIVND (reference sequence). CDR3 size: 14 residues. V shed 4 bases and J 4 bases; nucleotides not matched to a gene: 6. For the CDR3, the DNA is TGTGCCAGTAGTACCGCTAGCGGGTCGTACGAGCAGTACTTC. Encoded protein: CASSTASGSYEQYF.

V usage is TRBV28 and J usage is TRBJ1-1, with D possibly TRBD1 on 6 matching bases. The V end was cut by 4 bases, the J end by 6 bases, with 9 bases between. Germline CDR1 reads MDHEN; CDR2 reads SYDVKM. This CDR3 has 12 amino acids. As DNA, the CDR3 is TGTGCCAGCAGTTACAGGGCAGCTGAAGCTTTCTTT. It specifies CASSYRAAEAFF.

The chain carries TRBV5-6 and TRBJ1-2; D is perhaps TRBD1 (5 bases). The germline gives CDR1 SGHDT, CDR2 YYEEEE. V gave up 5 bases and J gave up 5 bases, with 19 bases separating them. There are 15 residues in the CDR3. The CDR3 sequence: CASRERGGDLYGYTF. The CDR3 coding sequence is TGTGCCAGCAGAGAGCGGGGAGGGGATCTTTATGGCTACACCTTC.

The genes are TRBV19 and TRBJ1-2; 8 nucleotides agree with TRBD1. The V gene's germline CDR1 is LNHDA and CDR2 SQIVND (reference sequence). This CDR3 is built from 14 residues. Losses at the gene ends were 6 bases for V and 4 bases for J; bases not matched to a gene: 7. The CDR3 loop is CASRGDRSAYGYTF. CDR3 nucleotides: TGTGCCAGTAGGGGGGACAGGAGCGCCTATGGCTACACCTTC.

V is TRBV6-5 and J is TRBJ1-5, with D perhaps matching TRBD1 (5 bases). Trimming removed 2 bases from V and 11 bases from J, with 10 bases in between. The CDR3 sequence is 12 residues long. CDR1 MNHEY and CDR2 SVGAGI come from the germline V gene. The DNA for the CDR3 is TGTGCCAGCAGTTACCAGGGTGGGTCCCAGCATTTT. As protein: CASSYQGGSQHF.

This chain links TRBV19 with TRBJ1-1; 7 bases align to TRBD1. The CDR3 has 14 residues. V lost 1 base, J lost 5 bases, and 4 bases stayed unmatched. Germline V CDR1 and CDR2: LNHDA, SQIVND (reference sequence). The CDR3 DNA follows: TGTGCCAGTAGTATAGGAGGGGGCCGGACTGAAGCTTTCTTT. This gives the protein CASSIGGGRTEAFF.

The V gene is TRBV24-1, the J gene TRBJ2-3; weak D call: TRBD1 (7 bases). The CDR3 has 14 amino acids. CDR1 and CDR2 (germline): KGHDR, SFDVKD. Trimming cost V 5 bases and J 3 bases, with 11 bases left between them. CDR3 bases: TGTGCCACCAGTGGGAGGGGGCTGACAGATACGCAGTATTTT. Translating it yields CATSGRGLTDTQYF.

The CDR3 DNA sequence: TGTGCCAGTAGTCATCAGGGGTTTGAAGCTTTCTTT. Amino acid sequence: CASSHQGFEAFF. The chain recombines TRBV19 with TRBJ1-1, with a weak D call TRBD1 (6 bases). This CDR3 spans 12 amino acids. Trimming cost V 5 bases and J 7 bases, with 11 bases left between them. CDR1 is LNHDA and CDR2 is SQIVND in the germline V gene (reference sequence). Full variable domain (rest looked up from reference TRBV19 and TRBJ1-1): DGGITQSPKYLFRKEGQNVTLSCEQNLNHDAMYWYRQDPGQGLRLIYYSQIVNDFQKGDIAEGYSVSREKKESFPLTVTSAQKNPTAFYLCASSHQGFEAFFGQGTRLTVV.

The gene calls are TRBV7-2 and TRBJ2-3, with TRBD2 matching 9 bases. This CDR3 region has 14 residues. Per the germline V gene, CDR1 is SGHTA and CDR2 is FQGNSA. V gave up 1 base and J gave up 6 bases; unmatched junction bases: 2. CDR3 sequence reads: CASSLVLAGDTQYF. Written as DNA, the CDR3 is TGTGCCAGCAGCTTAGTCCTAGCGGGGGATACGCAGTATTTT. The full variable domain, rest sourced from reference TRBV7-2 and TRBJ2-3, is GAGVSQSPSNKVTEKGKDVELRCDPISGHTALYWYRQSLGQGLEFLIYFQGNSAPDKSGLPSDRFSAERTGGSVSTLTIQRTQQEDSAVYLCASSLVLAGDTQYFGPGTRLTVL.

The chain combines TRBV18 with TRBJ1-5; D is unresolved. This CDR3 comprises 13 residues. V shed 4 bases and J shed 4 bases, with 8 bases lying between them. Germline V CDR1 and CDR2: KGHSH, LQKENI. Here the CDR3 DNA reads TGTGCCAGCTCACGGCAGGATAATCAGCCCCAGCATTTT. Translation gives CASSRQDNQPQHF.

The chain combines TRBV6-5 with TRBJ2-7, with 7 bases fitting TRBD1. Unmatched junction bases numbered 10, after V lost 8 bases and J lost 6 bases. Looked up from germline, CDR1 is MNHEY and CDR2 is SVGAGI. The CDR3 consists of 13 residues. The CDR3 coding sequence is TGTGCCAGCGGAACAGGGGTTCCCTCCGAGCAGTACTTC. Protein sequence: CASGTGVPSEQYF.

The chain links TRBV4-2 to TRBJ2-7; maybe TRBD2 (5 bases). Looked up from germline, CDR1 is LGHNA and CDR2 is YNFKEQ. The CDR3 consists of 15 residues. V was shortened by 0 bases and J by 3 bases, with 12 bases between the two germline ends. CDR3 in amino acids: CASSQEAGTIYEQYF. The CDR3, as DNA: TGTGCCAGCAGCCAAGAGGCGGGCACAATCTACGAGCAGTACTTC.